This TCR beta chain appears in the sequencing data of a study of post-analysis software for immune sequencing data. Findings and caveats of the study: Compared with controls, patients had more of five TRBV segments, including TRBV5-6, TRBV5-1 and TRBV20-1. F-measure co-clustering was strong for batch-matched samples.

In its sample, this clonotype was seen a few times. Its antigen is still unknown. Every TCR beta cDNA library bore unique molecular identifiers. Some 500,000 cDNA molecules were obtained from around 1 to 9.1 million T cells. One entry per CDR3 protein results from TCRdb running MiXCR on the PCR reads. The table includes fewer than 850,000 distinct CDR3 sequences, 40% to 55% detected once. Germline lookup yields CDR1 MNHEY and CDR2 SVGAGI. The V gene end was trimmed by 4 bases and the J gene end by 3 bases; junction bases not matched to a gene: 5. The CDR3 loop spans 15 amino acids. The chain combines TRBV6-5 with TRBJ1-5; 8 nucleotides align to TRBD1. This TCR derives from a girl between 10 and 17 years old with multiple sclerosis. The sample taken for sequencing was blood. The chain's CDR3 is CASSSRQGYNQPQHF. The CDR3 DNA reads as TGTGCCAGCAGTTCCCGACAGGGGTACAATCAGCCCCAGCATTTT.